These 17 T cell receptor beta chains share one sample of origin, sequenced in a study of lung T cells in sarcoidosis with Löfgren's syndrome. TCRdb re-analysed the reads in MiXCR, keeping a single row per CDR3 protein. The sample gives about 4,000 distinct CDR3 sequences, 20% to 25% of which show up once; over 8.5% is in the top ten. Sample: CD4+ T cells from bronchoalveolar lavage. Receptors originate from a human donor with sarcoidosis (Löfgren's syndrome or another form), or a control subject (not recorded which).

This clonotype is termed medium-sized. The chain recombines TRBV6-1 with TRBJ1-1; 7 bases fit TRBD1. J was trimmed by 7 bases and V by 4 bases; bases with no gene match: 3. The CDR3 length is 12 residues. CDR1 is MNHNS and CDR2 is SASEGT in the germline V gene. The CDR3 is CASSVWTGEAFF. Here the CDR3 DNA reads TGTGCCAGCAGTGTTTGGACAGGTGAAGCTTTCTTT.

As to this clonotype: A much larger clone sits a single nucleotide away, making a read error possible. The chain employs TRBV12-3 or TRBV12-4 and TRBJ2-1; 14 positions agree with TRBD2. This CDR3 is 16 amino acids long. The CDR3 sequence: CASSPRLAGGVGEQLF. Here the CDR3 DNA reads TGTGCCAGCAGTCCCCGACTAGCGGGAGGGGTCGGTGAGCAGCTCTTC.

Remarks on this clonotype: A junction boundary mismatches the germline segment, possibly from a read error. J is TRBJ1-6 and V is TRBV28, with D hard to call. CDR3 length: 13 residues. Germline values: CDR1 MDHEN, CDR2 SYDVKM. CDR3 sequence (DNA): TGTGTCAGCAGTTTAATCGGAGGATCACCCCTCCACTTT. Its protein product is CVSSLIGGSPLHF.

Regarding this clonotype: This may stem from a read error, because a much larger clone lies one nucleotide away. The chain is built from TRBV12-3 or TRBV12-4 and TRBJ2-7; 9 bases fit TRBD2. Trimming at V came to 6 bases and at J to 7 bases, leaving 16 bases not matched to a gene. The CDR3 spans 16 residues. CDR3 region: CASSPLGASGIGEQYF. CDR3 DNA sequence: TGTGCCAGCAGCCCCCTTGGGGCTAGCGGGATAGGGGAGCAGTACTTC.

In its sample, this clonotype was seen many times. This chain connects TRBV5-4 to TRBJ2-5, with no clear D. V gave up 4 bases and J gave up 0 bases, with 13 bases separating them. There are 15 residues in the CDR3. Germline values: CDR1 SGHNT, CDR2 YYREEE (reference sequence). CDR3 amino acids: CASSQLYSYQETQYF. The CDR3 DNA sequence: TGTGCCAGCAGCCAACTCTATTCATACCAAGAGACCCAGTACTTC.

This clonotype came up many times. Here the CDR3 omits its conserved ending phenylalanine or tryptophan, so a read error is the likely source. The chain links TRBV3-1 to TRBJ1-1; 7 nucleotides match TRBD1. CDR1 is LGHDT, CDR2 YNNKEL, per germline (reference sequence). The CDR3 runs 14 residues. Trimming cost V 1 base and J 3 bases; bases outside gene matches: 2. The DNA for the CDR3 is TGTGCCAGCAGCCAAGCAGGGGGGGACACTGAAGCTTTCCTT. It encodes CASSQAGGDTEAFL.

This clonotype is medium-sized (0.01 to 0.1%). The chain uses TRBV20-1 and TRBJ2-3; 7 bases map to TRBD1. The germline CDR1 and CDR2 sequences are DFQATT and SNEGSKA (reference sequence). After removal of 5 bases from V and 6 bases from J, the junction contained 11 bases not matched to a gene. This CDR3 contains 14 residues. The CDR3 sequence is CSAQRGHGLDTQYF. Here the CDR3 DNA reads TGCAGTGCTCAGAGGGGGCATGGGCTGGATACGCAGTATTTT.

This clonotype was counted ten times or more. The chain recombines TRBV5-5 with TRBJ1-1; TRBD1 might be the D (5 bases). The CDR3 is made up of 15 amino acids. From germline, CDR1 is SGHKS and CDR2 YYEKEE (reference sequence). V lost 2 bases, J lost 0 bases, and 11 bases lay in between. DNA of the CDR3: TGTGCCAGCAGCTTTACGGGACGAATGAACACTGAAGCTTTCTTT. Translated, it gives CASSFTGRMNTEAFF.

This clonotype was recorded many times. The rearrangement links TRBV10-3 to TRBJ2-1; a possible D gene is TRBD1 (6 bases). This CDR3 spans 13 amino acids. Germline CDR1 reads ENHRY; CDR2 reads SYGVKD. The V end lost 6 bases, the J end lost 10 bases, and 16 bases lay between the germline ends. The CDR3 bases are TGTGCCATCAGCGGGACATCCAACCAAGAGCAGTTCTTC. Its protein product is CAISGTSNQEQFF.

This clonotype was seen ten or more times. The chain couples TRBV19 to TRBJ2-7; D is uncertain. The CDR3 covers 14 residues. V lost 1 base and J lost 7, with 14 bases in between. From germline, CDR1 is LNHDA and CDR2 SQIVND (reference sequence). CDR3 sequence (DNA): TGTGCCAGTAGTATAGGGACCCAGTCCGGGGAGCAGTACTTC. It translates to CASSIGTQSGEQYF.

By share, this clonotype ranks as large (0.1 to 1%). The chain carries TRBV18 and TRBJ2-5, with 9 bases aligning to TRBD1. In germline, CDR1 is KGHSH, CDR2 LQKENI. The CDR3 loop spans 16 amino acids. J gave up 5 bases and V 3 bases, and 10 bases lay outside the gene matches. The CDR3 loop reads CASSPGQGTIHETQYF. The CDR3, as DNA: TGTGCCAGCTCACCCGGACAGGGGACGATCCACGAGACCCAGTACTTC.

By sample share, this clonotype is medium-sized. The rearrangement uses TRBV7-3 and TRBJ2-1, with TRBD1 identical over 9 bases. Germline values: CDR1 SGHTA, CDR2 FQGTGA. With 5 bases clipped from V and 5 bases from J, the junction kept 7 bases outside the gene matches. The length of the CDR3 is 15 residues. This chain's CDR3 is CASSADRGGNNEQFF. As DNA, the CDR3 is TGTGCCAGCAGCGCGGACAGGGGAGGGAACAATGAGCAGTTCTTC.

This clonotype was recorded many times. V gene TRBV12-3 or TRBV12-4 combines with J gene TRBJ1-4; perhaps TRBD1 as D (5 bases). The CDR3 is made up of 14 amino acids. Trimming left V 2 bases short and J 8 bases short, with 12 bases between. CDR3: CASSLRQGREKLFF. CDR3 bases: TGTGCCAGCAGTTTAAGGCAGGGCAGAGAAAAACTGTTTTTT.

The genes are TRBV7-2 and TRBJ2-7; D might be TRBD1 (6 bases). The germline V gene encodes CDR1 SGHTA and CDR2 FQGNSA. This CDR3 region has 13 residues. CDR3: CASSVQGPYEQYV. The CDR3 DNA reads TGTGCCAGCAGCGTACAGGGCCCCTACGAGCAATACGTC.

By sample share, this clonotype is medium-sized. The chain employs TRBV18 and TRBJ2-3; D gene uncertain. V shed 2 bases and J shed 3 bases, with 9 bases lying between them. The CDR3 contains 14 residues. Germline V gene sequence: CDR1 KGHSH, CDR2 LQKENI. CDR3 loop: CASSPVVGTDTQYF. The CDR3 nucleotides are TGTGCCAGCTCACCAGTCGTAGGGACAGATACGCAGTATTTT.

By share, this clonotype ranks as medium-sized. The chain joins TRBV6-1 to TRBJ1-2; D unresolved. Per germline, CDR1 MNHNS and CDR2 SASEGT. The CDR3 has 13 residues. The V gene lost 6 bases and the J gene lost 4 bases, with 12 bases spanning the gap. CDR3 sequence: CASSVTAGYGYTF. The DNA of the CDR3 is TGTGCCAGCAGCGTAACGGCCGGCTATGGCTACACCTTC.

Sample share makes this clonotype medium-sized. V is TRBV6-1 and J is TRBJ2-7; perhaps TRBD2 as D (7 bases). Trimming took off 6 bases at V and 2 bases at J, with 17 bases between the two ends. Germline V gene sequence: CDR1 MNHNS, CDR2 SASEGT. The CDR3 totals 15 residues. The CDR3 sequence is CASRDPAGAAYEQYF. The DNA of the CDR3 is TGTGCCAGCAGGGACCCGGCGGGGGCCGCCTACGAGCAGTACTTC.